These T cell receptor beta chains were read from a single sample in a study of tumor and adjacent non-tumor tissue in lung cancer. TCRdb ran MiXCR on the multiplex PCR reads and lists one entry per CDR3 protein. The sample yields 120,000 or so distinct CDR3 sequences, over 75% seen once. Sample: lung tumor tissue. The receptors shown here come from a man in his sixties or seventies with non-small cell lung cancer. Each CDR3 is given with its conserved first and last residue. D genes are given only for firm matches. Size is stated for part of the rows, as once, few or many counts, or as a class when the clone is expanded.

J: TRBJ1-1
D: -
size: -
V: TRBV6-1
DNA: TGTGCCAGCAGTGAGCAGTTAGGGGCCATGAACACTGAAGCTTTCTTT
CDR3: CASSEQLGAMNTEAFF

J: TRBJ2-3
D: -
size: many
V: TRBV5-4
DNA: TGTGCCAGCAGCCTTGCCCAGGGCACAGATACGCAGTATTTT
CDR3: CASSLAQGTDTQYF

J: TRBJ1-6
D: -
size: -
V: TRBV13
DNA: TGTGCCAGCAGCTTGAGGGCCATGTATTATAATTCACCCTTCCACTTT
CDR3: CASSLRAMYYNSPFHF

J: TRBJ2-1
D: TRBD2
size: -
V: TRBV6-1
DNA: TGTGCCAGCAGTGCTATGATACCGGGAGGGCATAATAAGCAGTTCTTC
CDR3: CASSAMIPGGHNKQFF

J: TRBJ1-1
D: -
size: once
V: TRBV11-3
DNA: TGTACCAGCAGCCTAAGGCCAGGGTGGATGAACACTGAAGCTTTCTTT
CDR3: CTSSLRPGWMNTEAFF

J: TRBJ1-6
D: TRBD1
size: -
V: TRBV12-3/TRBV12-4
DNA: TGTGCCAGCACGTCCGGGACAGAGGGCTTTAATTCACCCCTCCACTTT
CDR3: CASTSGTEGFNSPLHF

J: TRBJ2-7
D: TRBD2
size: -
V: TRBV6-1
DNA: TGTGCCAGCAGTGAACTAGCGGGAGACCCCTCGACGGTTGGAGAGCAGTACTTC
CDR3: CASSELAGDPSTVGEQYF

J: TRBJ1-1
D: TRBD1
size: -
V: TRBV10-2
DNA: TGCGCCAGTAGGGACAGGGGCCCTGGAGCTTTCTTT
CDR3: CASRDRGPGAFF

J: TRBJ2-1
D: -
size: once
V: TRBV7-2
DNA: TGTGCCAGCAGCTTAGAGGGTGGGGCCCCGCGGAATGAGCAGTTCTTC
CDR3: CASSLEGGAPRNEQFF

J: TRBJ2-1
D: TRBD1
size: many
V: TRBV14
DNA: TGTGCCAGCCGGCGGGACAGGGAGGCCAATGAGCAGTTCTTC
CDR3: CASRRDREANEQFF

J: TRBJ2-5
D: TRBD2
size: -
V: TRBV5-4
DNA: TGTGCCAGCAGCGACGGACTAGCGGGAAGCGTGGAGACCCAGTACTTC
CDR3: CASSDGLAGSVETQYF

J: TRBJ2-7
D: -
size: -
V: TRBV5-4
DNA: TGTGCCAGCAACATGGGACCGGGATCGACCTACGAGCAGTACTTC
CDR3: CASNMGPGSTYEQYF

J: TRBJ2-7
D: TRBD1
size: -
V: TRBV11-2
DNA: TGTGCCGGCAGCCTCGGGACAGGGCCCTCCTACGAGCATTACTTC
CDR3: CAGSLGTGPSYEHYF

J: TRBJ1-1
D: -
size: -
V: TRBV29-1
DNA: TGCAGTGTGTTTTCTGCGACCCGGGACACTGAAGCTTTCTTT
CDR3: CSVFSATRDTEAFF

J: TRBJ2-5
D: -
size: -
V: TRBV6-6
DNA: TGTGCCAGCAGTTTTGCGGGGACACAAGAGACCCAGTACTTC
CDR3: CASSFAGTQETQYF

J: TRBJ2-2
D: TRBD2
size: -
V: TRBV6-1
DNA: TGTGCCAGCAGTTCTAGCGGGAGGGCATCCACCGGGGGGCTGTTTTTT
CDR3: CASSSSGRASTGGLFF

J: TRBJ2-7
D: -
size: -
V: TRBV6-5
DNA: TGTCCCAGCAATTTCTCTTGGGCAGGATCAGAGCAGTACTTC
CDR3: CPSNFSWAGSEQYF

J: TRBJ2-7
D: -
size: -
V: TRBV11-2
DNA: TGTGCTAGCAGCAAAGGGACCGAGCGCGAGCAGTACTTC
CDR3: CASSKGTEREQYF

J: TRBJ2-1
D: TRBD2
size: -
V: TRBV11-1
DNA: TGTGCCAGCAGCCAACGACCGGCGGGAGGTACGCAGTTCTTC
CDR3: CASSQRPAGGTQFF

J: TRBJ1-6
D: -
size: -
V: TRBV11-2
DNA: TGTGCCGGTTGTATGACCGGGGGACAATCACTCCTCCACTTT
CDR3: CAGCMTGGQSLLHF

J: TRBJ2-2
D: TRBD1
size: -
V: TRBV2
DNA: TGTGCCAGCAGGCCCGGACAGGGGGACACCGGGGAGCTGTTTTTT
CDR3: CASRPGQGDTGELFF

J: TRBJ2-3
D: -
size: -
V: TRBV11-2
DNA: TGTGTCAGCAGCCTAACCCCAAGGTTAAATACGCAGTATTTT
CDR3: CVSSLTPRLNTQYF

J: TRBJ2-7
D: TRBD2
size: -
V: TRBV12-3/TRBV12-4
DNA: TGTGCCAGCAGCCCACATGTGGGGGGGGACTCCTACGAGCAGTACTTC
CDR3: CASSPHVGGDSYEQYF

J: TRBJ2-7
D: TRBD1
size: -
V: TRBV4-2
DNA: TGTGCCAGCAGCCAAGGACAGGGTCTATACGACCAGTATTTC
CDR3: CASSQGQGLYDQYF

J: TRBJ2-3
D: -
size: -
V: TRBV6-2/TRBV6-3
DNA: TGTGCCAGCAGTTACCCGATGACAGGCCACCAGGATACGCAGTATTTT
CDR3: CASSYPMTGHQDTQYF

J: TRBJ2-7
D: -
size: -
V: TRBV10-2
DNA: TGCGCCAGCAGTGAGTCGATTTGGCGGAACCTATCCTACGAGCAGTACTTC
CDR3: CASSESIWRNLSYEQYF

J: TRBJ1-6
D: TRBD1
size: many
V: TRBV6-5
DNA: TGTGCCAGCAGTGACACAGGGGGTTACATTTTTTCACCCCTCCACTTT
CDR3: CASSDTGGYIFSPLHF

J: TRBJ2-1
D: TRBD2
size: -
V: TRBV12-3/TRBV12-4
DNA: TGTGCCAGCAGTGTAGGTAGCGGGGGTCGCCTCTGCAATGAGCAGTTCTTC
CDR3: CASSVGSGGRLCNEQFF

J: TRBJ1-1
D: -
size: -
V: TRBV6-6
DNA: TGTGCCAGCAGATCAGGGTTCCGTAGATACGGCACTGAAGCTTTCTTT
CDR3: CASRSGFRRYGTEAFF

J: TRBJ2-7
D: -
size: once
V: TRBV11-2
DNA: TGTGCTAGCCGCTTAGATCAGTGGGCCCCCTACGAGCAGTACTTC
CDR3: CASRLDQWAPYEQYF

J: TRBJ1-6
D: TRBD1
size: -
V: TRBV20-1
DNA: TGCAGTGCCTCTCGACAGGGGGCGAGCAATTCACCCCTCCACTTT
CDR3: CSASRQGASNSPLHF

J: TRBJ2-1
D: -
size: -
V: TRBV29-1
DNA: TGCAGCGTTGAGGGGTGTAGAGGGGAGGATGTGCAGTTCTTC
CDR3: CSVEGCRGEDVQFF

J: TRBJ2-1
D: TRBD2
size: -
V: TRBV4-3
DNA: TGCTCCAGCAGCCGAGACCCAGCGGGAGCTGATTACAATGACCAGTTCTTC
CDR3: CSSSRDPAGADYNDQFF

J: TRBJ2-2
D: -
size: once
V: TRBV12-3/TRBV12-4
DNA: TGTGCCAGCAATTTCCTAGGGACGACGAACACCGGGGAGCTGTTTTTT
CDR3: CASNFLGTTNTGELFF

J: TRBJ1-6
D: -
size: -
V: TRBV4-1
DNA: TGCGCCTGCAGCCAGGCCGTCATTAGCTCCTATAATTTACCCCTCCACTTT
CDR3: CACSQAVISSYNLPLHF

J: TRBJ2-7
D: -
size: -
V: TRBV29-1
DNA: TGCAGCGCCAGACGTGGGGTCAACGAGCAGAACTTC
CDR3: CSARRGVNEQNF

J: TRBJ1-4
D: -
size: -
V: TRBV29-1
DNA: TGCAGCGTCTTCGGCATTCCACATGAAAAACTGTTTTTT
CDR3: CSVFGIPHEKLFF

J: TRBJ2-5
D: TRBD2
size: many
V: TRBV30
DNA: TGTGCCTGGAGTGTAAAGGGACTAGCGGAAGAGACCCAGTACTTC
CDR3: CAWSVKGLAEETQYF

J: TRBJ1-5
D: TRBD1
size: many
V: TRBV28
DNA: TGTGCCAGCAGTCGGGACAGGGCCAACAATCAGCCCCAGCATTTT
CDR3: CASSRDRANNQPQHF

J: TRBJ2-5
D: -
size: -
V: TRBV28
DNA: TGTGTCAACAGTTCTATGGGGGGATTTGTCGTTGAGACCCAGTACTTC
CDR3: CVNSSMGGFVVETQYF

J: TRBJ2-7
D: -
size: -
V: TRBV10-2
DNA: TGCGCCAGTAGTAGATCGGAATCCTACGAGCACTACTTC
CDR3: CASSRSESYEHYF

J: TRBJ2-1
D: -
size: -
V: TRBV29-1
DNA: TGCAAGGTTGAACTCTATGACAATGGGGTGGACAATGAGCAGTTCTTC
CDR3: CKVELYDNGVDNEQFF

J: TRBJ2-2
D: TRBD2
size: once
V: TRBV4-2
DNA: TGTACCAGCTACGGAGTAGCGGGAGTGGGGACCGGGGAGCTGTTTTTT
CDR3: CTSYGVAGVGTGELFF

J: TRBJ2-7
D: TRBD1
size: -
V: TRBV6-5
DNA: TGTGCCAGCAGTTACCGTACAGGGGAGTACTTC
CDR3: CASSYRTGEYF

J: TRBJ1-3
D: -
size: -
V: TRBV6-1
DNA: TGTGCCAGCAGTGACCTGACAGCGATAAGAAACACTATATATTTT
CDR3: CASSDLTAIRNTIYF

J: TRBJ2-1
D: TRBD2
size: -
V: TRBV11-3
DNA: TGTGCCAGCTTCCTAGGGACTAGCGGGGGCTACAATGAGCAGTTCTTC
CDR3: CASFLGTSGGYNEQFF

J: TRBJ1-2
D: -
size: -
V: TRBV6-5
DNA: TGTGCCAGCTGTTATCGGGGCGGTCGTAACTATGGCTACACCTTC
CDR3: CASCYRGGRNYGYTF

J: TRBJ2-1
D: TRBD2
size: -
V: TRBV6-6
DNA: TGTGCCAGCAACACGTCTAGCGGGAGGGGGAATGAGCAGCTCTTC
CDR3: CASNTSSGRGNEQLF